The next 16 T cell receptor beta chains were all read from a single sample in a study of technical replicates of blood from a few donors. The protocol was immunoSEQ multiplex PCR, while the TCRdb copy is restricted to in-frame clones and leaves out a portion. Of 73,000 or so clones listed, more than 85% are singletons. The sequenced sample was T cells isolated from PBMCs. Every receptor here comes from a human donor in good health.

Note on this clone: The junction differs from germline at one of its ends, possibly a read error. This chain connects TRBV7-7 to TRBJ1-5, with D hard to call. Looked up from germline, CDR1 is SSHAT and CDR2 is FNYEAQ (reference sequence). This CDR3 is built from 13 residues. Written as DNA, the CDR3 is TGTGCTAGCAGCCCAAGCCGAAATCAGCCCCAGCATTTT. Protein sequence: CASSPSRNQPQHF.

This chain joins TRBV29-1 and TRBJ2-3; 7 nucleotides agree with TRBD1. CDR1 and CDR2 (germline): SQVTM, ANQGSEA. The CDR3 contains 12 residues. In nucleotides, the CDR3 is TGCAGTGTTAACAGGGGTGGAGATACGCAGTATTTT. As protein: CSVNRGGDTQYF.

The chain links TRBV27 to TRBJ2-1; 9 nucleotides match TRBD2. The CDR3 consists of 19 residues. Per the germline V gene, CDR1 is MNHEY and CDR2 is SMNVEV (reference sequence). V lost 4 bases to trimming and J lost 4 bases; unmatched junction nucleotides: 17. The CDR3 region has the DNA TGTGCCAGCAGTTCCGGTCACGGGACTAGCAAGGCCCCATACAATGAGCAGTTCTTC. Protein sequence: CASSSGHGTSKAPYNEQFF.

The CDR3 loop is CASGLSASGGVKTQYF. The CDR3 bases are TGTGCTAGTGGTTTGTCGGCGTCGGGGGGGGTTAAGACCCAGTACTTC. V usage is TRBV12-5 and J usage is TRBJ2-5; 8 bases line up with TRBD2. This CDR3 spans 16 amino acids. Trimming at V came to 2 bases and at J to 6 bases, leaving 11 bases not matched to a gene. The germline V gene has CDR1 LGHNT and CDR2 FRNRAP.

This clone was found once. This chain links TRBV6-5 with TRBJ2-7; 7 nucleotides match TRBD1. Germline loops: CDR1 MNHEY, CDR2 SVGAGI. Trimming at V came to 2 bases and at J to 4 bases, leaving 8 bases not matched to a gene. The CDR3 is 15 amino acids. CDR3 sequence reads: CASSYTTGQRYEQYF. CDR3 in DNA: TGTGCCAGCAGTTACACGACGGGACAGCGGTACGAGCAGTACTTC.

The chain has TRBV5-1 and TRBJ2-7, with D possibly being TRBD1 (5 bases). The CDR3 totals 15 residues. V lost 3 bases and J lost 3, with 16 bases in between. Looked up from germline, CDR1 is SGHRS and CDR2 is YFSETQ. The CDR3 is CASSSLGQTIYEQYF. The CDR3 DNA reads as TGCGCCAGCAGCTCCCTGGGGCAAACCATCTACGAGCAGTACTTC.

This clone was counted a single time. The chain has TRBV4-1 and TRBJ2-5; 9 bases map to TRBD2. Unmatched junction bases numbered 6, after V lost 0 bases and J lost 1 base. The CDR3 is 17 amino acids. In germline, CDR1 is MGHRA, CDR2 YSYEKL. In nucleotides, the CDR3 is TGCGCCAGCAGCCAAGAAGGGCTAGCGGGGATCCAAGAGACCCAGTACTTC. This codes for CASSQEGLAGIQETQYF.

The DNA for the CDR3 is TGCGCCAGCAGCTTGCAGTCCCGCACCTACGAGCAGTACTTC. This codes for CASSLQSRTYEQYF. This sequence joins TRBV5-1 and TRBJ2-7, with D uncertain. CDR3 length equals 14 residues. V shed 1 base and J shed 2 bases, with 10 bases lying between them. Looked up from germline, CDR1 is SGHRS and CDR2 is YFSETQ.

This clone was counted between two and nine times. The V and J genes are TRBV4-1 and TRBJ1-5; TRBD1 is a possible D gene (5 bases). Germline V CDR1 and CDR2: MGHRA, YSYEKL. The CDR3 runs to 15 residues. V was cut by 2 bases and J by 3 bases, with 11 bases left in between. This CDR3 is CASSQLTRDNQPQHF. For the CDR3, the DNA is TGCGCCAGCAGCCAATTGACCAGGGACAATCAGCCCCAGCATTTT.

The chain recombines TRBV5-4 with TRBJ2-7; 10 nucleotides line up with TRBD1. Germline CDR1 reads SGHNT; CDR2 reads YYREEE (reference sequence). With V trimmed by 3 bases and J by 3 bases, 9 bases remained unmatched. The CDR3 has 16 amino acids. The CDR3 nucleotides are TGTGCCAGCAGCTGGGGGCCGGGACAGGGGATCTACGAGCAGTACTTC. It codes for CASSWGPGQGIYEQYF.

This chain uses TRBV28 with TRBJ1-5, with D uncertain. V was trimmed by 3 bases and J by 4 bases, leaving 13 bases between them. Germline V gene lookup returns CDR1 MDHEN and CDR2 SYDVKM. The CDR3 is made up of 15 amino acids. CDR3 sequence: CASSLETAQNQPQHF. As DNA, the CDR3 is TGTGCCAGCAGTTTGGAGACGGCCCAAAATCAGCCCCAGCATTTT.

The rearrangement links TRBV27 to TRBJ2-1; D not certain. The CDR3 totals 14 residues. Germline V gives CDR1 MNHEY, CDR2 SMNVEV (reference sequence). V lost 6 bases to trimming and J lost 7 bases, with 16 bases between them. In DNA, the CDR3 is TGTGCCAGCAGCTTTGCAGTTCGTTTGAATGAGCAGTTCTTC. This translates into CASSFAVRLNEQFF.

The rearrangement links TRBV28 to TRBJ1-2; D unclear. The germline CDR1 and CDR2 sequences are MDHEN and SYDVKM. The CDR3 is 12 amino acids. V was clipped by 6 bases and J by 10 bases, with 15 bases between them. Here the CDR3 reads CASRSLVVLYTF. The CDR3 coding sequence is TGTGCCAGCAGGTCGTTAGTTGTCCTCTACACCTTC.

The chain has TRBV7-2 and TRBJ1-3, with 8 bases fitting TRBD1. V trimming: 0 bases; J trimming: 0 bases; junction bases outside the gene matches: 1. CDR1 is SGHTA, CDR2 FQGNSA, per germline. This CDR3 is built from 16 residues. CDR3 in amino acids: CASSLAGQVSGNTIYF. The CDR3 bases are TGTGCCAGCAGCTTAGCGGGACAGGTCTCTGGAAACACCATATATTTT.

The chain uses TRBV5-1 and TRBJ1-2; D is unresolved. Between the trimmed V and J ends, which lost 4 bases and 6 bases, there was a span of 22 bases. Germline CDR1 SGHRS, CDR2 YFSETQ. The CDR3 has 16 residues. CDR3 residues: CASSIRQEGGFDGYTF. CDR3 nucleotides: TGCGCCAGCAGCATACGGCAGGAGGGTGGGTTCGATGGCTACACCTTC.

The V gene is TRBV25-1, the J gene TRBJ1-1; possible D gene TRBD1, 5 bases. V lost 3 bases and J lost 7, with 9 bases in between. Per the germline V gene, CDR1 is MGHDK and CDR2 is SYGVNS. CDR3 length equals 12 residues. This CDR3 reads CASSDRAGEAFF. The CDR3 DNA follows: TGTGCCAGCAGTGACAGGGCAGGTGAAGCTTTCTTT.